The clone carrying this T cell receptor beta chain was counted a single time. The data stem from a study of blood T cell repertoires in COVID-19. The CDR3 has 14 amino acids. Germline V gene lookup returns CDR1 SGHNT and CDR2 YYREEE (reference sequence). With V trimmed by 2 bases and J by 3 bases, 3 bases remained unmatched. The data were produced by immunoSEQ multiplex PCR, yet TCRdb's version contains in-frame clones alone and is incomplete. The top ten hold approximately 2% of the sample, which has 100,000 to 150,000 clones, about 70% seen once. The TCR was taken from a woman between 65 and 79 years old with acute or convalescent COVID-19. Sequencing used peripheral blood. The chain joins TRBV5-4 to TRBJ1-2; 8 bases align to TRBD1. The CDR3 loop is CASSLQGVDYGYTF. The DNA of the CDR3 is TGTGCCAGCAGCTTACAGGGGGTGGACTATGGCTACACCTTC.